A single sample gave rise to the 27 T cell receptor beta chains below, sequenced in a study of vaccination and CD4 T cells after COVID-19. The Oncomine TCR Beta short-read assay was what sequenced the DNA obtained from cultured CD4+ T cells. MiXCR, applied by TCRdb to the PCR reads, yields one record per CDR3 protein. The data contain under 8,500 distinct CDR3 sequences, roughly 40% of them singletons. Their antigen targets remain unknown. Sample treatment: roughly ten-day PBMC culture with coronavirus spike peptide pools or control peptides (ViraFEST assay). Ahead of the COVID-19 pandemic (2011-2018), the CD4+ T cells of the unexposed donor were collected. Sequenced material: CD4+ T cells from blood, cultured in vitro. Receptors were obtained from a human donor in good health.

A few counts support this clonotype. CDR3 protein: CASSFPTGELFF. The CDR3 DNA reads TGTGCCAGCAGCTTCCCCACCGGGGAGCTGTTTTTT. The J gene is TRBJ2-2, the V gene TRBV7-2; D is ambiguous. The CDR3 contains 12 residues. Between the trimmed V and J ends, which lost 3 bases and 4 bases, there was a span of 3 bases. Germline values: CDR1 SGHTA, CDR2 FQGNSA.

This clonotype was picked up a small number of times. This rearrangement joins TRBV19 to TRBJ1-1, with D perhaps TRBD1 (6 bases). In germline, CDR1 is LNHDA, CDR2 SQIVND (reference sequence). V dropped 1 base and J dropped 0 bases, with 12 bases sitting between them. This CDR3 has 16 amino acids. The CDR3: CASSIVPGAMNTEAFF. CDR3 nucleotides: TGTGCCAGTAGTATAGTTCCGGGGGCCATGAACACTGAAGCTTTCTTT.

The chain is built from TRBV9 and TRBJ1-1, with a possible D match to TRBD1 (5 bases). Per germline, CDR1 SGDLS and CDR2 YYNGEE. Trimming took 5 bases from V and 4 from J, leaving 21 bases between them. This CDR3 spans 16 amino acids. The CDR3 here is CASRIPSSREGTEAFF. DNA of the CDR3: TGTGCCAGCAGAATACCATCATCCAGGGAGGGCACTGAAGCTTTCTTT.

This chain connects TRBV5-1 to TRBJ2-5; D possibly corresponds to TRBD2 (6 bases). This CDR3 has 14 residues. V was trimmed by 2 bases and J by 1 base, leaving 9 bases between them. The germline gives CDR1 SGHRS, CDR2 YFSETQ. CDR3 loop: CASSFGTVQETQYF. The CDR3 region has the DNA TGCGCCAGCAGCTTCGGGACTGTCCAAGAGACCCAGTACTTC.

This clonotype was seen only a few times. CDR3 protein: CASTVAGTGMGNYGYTF. The CDR3 DNA follows: TGCGCCAGCACAGTTGCCGGGACAGGGATGGGGAACTATGGCTACACCTTC. V usage is TRBV5-1 and J usage is TRBJ1-2; 9 bases map to TRBD1. The germline CDR1 and CDR2 sequences are SGHRS and YFSETQ. J lost 2 bases, V lost 6 bases, and 14 bases had no gene match. The CDR3 has 17 amino acids. Supplemented by reference TRBV5-1 and TRBJ1-2, the full variable domain reads KAGVTQTPRYLIKTRGQQVTLSCSPISGHRSVSWYQQTPGQGLQFLFEYFSETQRNKGNFPGRFSGRQFSNSRSEMNVSTLELGDSALYLCASTVAGTGMGNYGYTFGSGTRLTVV.

This clonotype is a singleton in its sample. The V call is TRBV7-2, the J call TRBJ1-5, with TRBD1 as a possible D gene (5 bases). V lost 9 bases to trimming and J lost 2 bases, with 14 bases between them. Per germline, CDR1 SGHTA and CDR2 FQGNSA. There are 14 residues in the CDR3. The CDR3 DNA reads as TGTGCCAGTAGTATTGGACACGGCAATCAGCCCCAGCATTTT. Translated: CASSIGHGNQPQHF.

The chain recombines TRBV24-1 with TRBJ1-1; TRBD1 is a possible D gene (5 bases). With 8 bases removed from V and 0 bases from J, the gap between germline ends came to 12 bases. CDR1 KGHDR and CDR2 SFDVKD come from the germline V gene. There are 14 residues in the CDR3. For the CDR3, the DNA is TGTGCCACCAAAGGAGGGGTCATGAACACTGAAGCTTTCTTT. Its protein product is CATKGGVMNTEAFF.

This chain uses TRBV20-1 with TRBJ2-7; no reliable D call. Trimming took off 0 bases at V and 2 bases at J, with 5 bases between the two ends. CDR1 and CDR2 (germline): DFQATT, SNEGSKA (reference sequence). The CDR3 runs 12 residues. CDR3 sequence (DNA): TGCAGTGCTAGAGACCCCGCCTACGAGCAGTACTTC. It is translated as CSARDPAYEQYF.

The chain recombines TRBV6-1 with TRBJ2-1; 12 nucleotides align to TRBD2. After removal of 7 bases from V and 10 bases from J, the junction contained 5 bases not matched to a gene. The CDR3 consists of 13 residues. Germline-derived CDR1 and CDR2 are MNHNS and SASEGT. CDR3 protein: CASTGLAGTEQFF. The CDR3 coding sequence is TGTGCCAGCACAGGACTAGCGGGAACGGAGCAGTTCTTC.

This sequence joins TRBV6-2 or TRBV6-3 and TRBJ1-1; TRBD1 agrees at 10 bases. The CDR3 loop spans 15 amino acids. Germline V lookup: CDR1 MNHEY, CDR2 SVGEGT. V trimming: 6 bases; J trimming: 5 bases; junction bases outside the gene matches: 9. The CDR3 DNA reads TGTGCCAGCAGAATAATTCCGGGACAGGGGACTGAAGCTTTCTTT. Its translation: CASRIIPGQGTEAFF.

This clonotype was found a few times. The chain recombines TRBV27 with TRBJ1-1; D is possibly TRBD1 (5 bases). This CDR3 has 14 residues. V was shortened by 3 bases and J by 5 bases, with 13 bases between the two germline ends. In germline, CDR1 is MNHEY, CDR2 SMNVEV (reference sequence). As DNA, the CDR3 is TGTGCCAGCAGTTTTTCCGGGGGAAATACTGAAGCTTTCTTT. Encoded protein: CASSFSGGNTEAFF.

There are a few counts of this clonotype. The chain uses TRBV28 and TRBJ1-6, with 7 bases that match TRBD1. The germline gives CDR1 MDHEN, CDR2 SYDVKM. The CDR3 spans 16 residues. V lost 6 bases, J lost 10 bases, and 15 bases stayed unmatched. The CDR3 region is CASRPPAGQGGSPLHF. The DNA of the CDR3 is TGTGCCAGCAGACCGCCCGCGGGTCAGGGGGGATCACCCCTCCACTTT.

The chain joins TRBV7-2 to TRBJ1-5; possible D gene TRBD1, 5 bases. V gave up 1 base and J gave up 1 base, with 8 bases separating them. This CDR3 has 15 residues. The germline gives CDR1 SGHTA, CDR2 FQGNSA. Written as DNA, the CDR3 is TGTGCCAGCAGCTTAGTTCAGGGAAGCAATCAGCCCCAGCATTTT. It is translated as CASSLVQGSNQPQHF.

A few counts support this clonotype. This chain links TRBV6-1 with TRBJ1-5; no reliable D call. The germline gives CDR1 MNHNS, CDR2 SASEGT. This CDR3 has 16 amino acids. V was pared by 6 bases and J by 5 bases, with 20 bases between. CDR3 residues: CASSRGMIQLYQPQHF. CDR3 DNA: TGTGCCAGCAGCCGAGGGATGATCCAACTTTATCAGCCCCAGCATTTT.

The J gene is TRBJ2-5, the V gene TRBV5-4; 11 positions match TRBD2. This CDR3 has 16 amino acids. Unmatched junction bases numbered 7, after V lost 3 bases and J lost 3 bases. Germline assignment: CDR1 SGHNT and CDR2 YYREEE (reference sequence). The CDR3 DNA reads TGTGCCAGCAGCTCAATAGCGGGGGGGCTCGAAGAGACCCAGTACTTC. Translation gives CASSSIAGGLEETQYF.

This clonotype was observed once. In nucleotides, the CDR3 is TGTGCCTGGAGTGTGGGGTCGGCTGGGGCCAACGTCCTGACTTTC. It translates to CAWSVGSAGANVLTF. The V call is TRBV30, the J call TRBJ2-6; D gene unclear. The CDR3 is 15 amino acids. The V and J ends lost 0 bases and 2 bases respectively, with 8 bases between them. Germline assignment: CDR1 GTSNPN and CDR2 SVGIG (reference sequence).

The sample holds a few counts of this clonotype. V is TRBV2 and J is TRBJ2-3; 13 nucleotides match TRBD2. Unmatched junction bases numbered 7, after V lost 5 bases and J lost 2 bases. The CDR3 spans 17 residues. Per the germline V gene, CDR1 is SNHLY and CDR2 is FYNNEI. CDR3 residues: CASSRLAGGITTDTQYF. The CDR3 nucleotides read TGTGCCAGCAGTAGACTAGCGGGAGGAATCACCACAGATACGCAGTATTTT.

The chain links TRBV7-9 to TRBJ1-1; TRBD1 is a possible D gene (6 bases). V gave up 5 bases and J gave up 3 bases, with 10 bases separating them. Per the germline V gene, CDR1 is SEHNR and CDR2 is FQNEAQ (reference sequence). The CDR3 extends over 13 amino acids. The DNA for the CDR3 is TGTGCCAGCAGCCGTAGGACAGACACTGAAGCTTTCTTT. Translated, it gives CASSRRTDTEAFF.

The chain employs TRBV7-2 and TRBJ2-2; possible D gene TRBD2, 6 bases. The germline gives CDR1 SGHTA, CDR2 FQGNSA. The CDR3 has 17 residues. The V gene lost 2 bases and the J gene lost 0 bases, with 13 bases spanning the gap. The CDR3 sequence is CASSLLGQRANTGELFF. The CDR3 DNA reads TGTGCCAGCAGCTTATTGGGCCAGCGGGCGAACACCGGGGAGCTGTTTTTT.

CDR3 loop: CASRRGGSTDTQYF. The CDR3 coding sequence is TGTGCCAGCCGCCGAGGGGGGAGCACAGATACGCAGTATTTT. V usage is TRBV18 and J usage is TRBJ2-3; D may match TRBD1 or TRBD2 (6 bases each). CDR1 is KGHSH, CDR2 LQKENI, per germline. This CDR3 has 14 residues. Trimming removed 8 bases at V and 0 bases at J, with 12 bases between.

This rearrangement joins TRBV6-1 to TRBJ1-2; D not certain. Per germline, CDR1 MNHNS and CDR2 SASEGT. The CDR3 covers 15 residues. Trimming took off 2 bases at V and 3 bases at J, with 13 bases between the two ends. DNA for the CDR3: TGTGCCAGCAGTGAACGGACTGTGGGTGACTATGGCTACACCTTC. Translated, it gives CASSERTVGDYGYTF.

This chain links TRBV19 with TRBJ1-6; TRBD1 is a possible D gene (5 bases). Germline V CDR1 and CDR2: LNHDA, SQIVND (reference sequence). V lost 2 bases and J lost 9, with 17 bases in between. The CDR3 is 16 residues long. Here the CDR3 reads CASSIRGRAGLSPLHF. CDR3 nucleotides: TGTGCCAGTAGTATACGAGGACGGGCAGGGCTTTCACCCCTCCACTTT.

The J gene is TRBJ1-2, the V gene TRBV30, with D uncertain. Looked up from germline, CDR1 is GTSNPN and CDR2 is SVGIG (reference sequence). V was clipped by 2 bases and J by 6 bases, with 10 bases between them. This CDR3 is built from 12 residues. DNA for the CDR3: TGTGCCTGGAGTCAGGCCCAGGATGGCTACACCTTC. Its protein product is CAWSQAQDGYTF.

This clonotype appeared a few times. The CDR3 DNA is TGTGCCAGCAGTGTGCCTGGGGGTAGCTTGAACACTGAAGCTTTCTTT. Its translation: CASSVPGGSLNTEAFF. The rearrangement uses TRBV2 and TRBJ1-1, with D tentatively TRBD1 (5 bases). The V gene lost 4 bases and the J gene lost 0 bases, with 15 bases spanning the gap. This CDR3 region has 16 residues. Looked up from germline, CDR1 is SNHLY and CDR2 is FYNNEI.

This clonotype turned up a few times. The gene calls are TRBV7-2 and TRBJ2-5; no firm D call. The CDR3 consists of 13 residues. CDR1 is SGHTA, CDR2 FQGNSA, per germline. Trimming stripped 3 bases from V and 8 bases from J, with 13 bases between. The CDR3 nucleotides are TGTGCCAGCAGCTTGAACAGTGCCGGTACCCAGTACTTC. It encodes CASSLNSAGTQYF. The entire variable domain, with the rest obtained from reference TRBV7-2 and TRBJ2-5, is as follows: GAGVSQSPSNKVTEKGKDVELRCDPISGHTALYWYRQSLGQGLEFLIYFQGNSAPDKSGLPSDRFSAERTGGSVSTLTIQRTQQEDSAVYLCASSLNSAGTQYFGPGTRLLVL.

This clonotype has a handful of counts. The chain combines TRBV23-1 with TRBJ2-3; D is unclear. TRBV23-1 has ORF status, its function being uncertain. The length of the CDR3 is 14 residues. V lost 0 bases, J lost 3 bases, and 7 bases lay in between. The CDR3: CASSQSLPTDTQYF. The CDR3 nucleotides are TGCGCCAGCAGTCAATCCTTACCAACAGATACGCAGTATTTT.

This CDR3 is CASSKGFNTEAFF. The DNA for the CDR3 is TGTGCCAGTAGCAAAGGGTTCAACACTGAAGCTTTCTTT. This sequence joins TRBV19 and TRBJ1-1, with D uncertain. The CDR3 loop spans 13 amino acids. Germline V gene data show CDR1 as LNHDA and CDR2 as SQIVND (reference sequence). Trimming left V 6 bases short and J 2 bases short, with 10 bases between.